The present T cell receptor beta chain was sequenced within a study of blood T cell repertoires in COVID-19. TCRdb keeps only in-frame clones here, not all; method: immunoSEQ multiplex PCR. The data show 200,000 to 300,000 clones, roughly 88% seen once. V was shortened by 6 bases and J by 4 bases, with 7 bases between the two germline ends. The CDR3 length is 12 residues. Germline V gene lookup returns CDR1 LNHDA and CDR2 SQIVND (reference sequence). The rearrangement uses TRBV19 and TRBJ1-3; D remains ambiguous. This clonotype was sampled from a woman aged 40 to 50 who had been exposed to COVID-19. The specimen was PBMCs or T cells enriched from blood (not recorded which). The CDR3 nucleotides are TGTGCCAGTAGCCCCTTAGGAAACACCATATATTTT. Translation gives CASSPLGNTIYF.